The T cell receptor beta chain under discussion was sequenced for a study of T cell responses to AZD1222 COVID-19 vaccine. Whole-study results and caveats: Repertoires were collected only later (after the peak T cell response had occurred). Just a handful of AZD1222 recipients tested seropositive at baseline. Most donors were white British, females outnumbered males, and clonal diversity was possibly underestimated.

Details on this clone: The antigen is not known.

The CDR3 totals 15 residues. CDR1 and CDR2 from the germline V gene are MNHNS and SASEGT. Trimming removed 2 bases from V and 4 bases from J, with 14 bases in between. Profiling relied on immunoSEQ multiplex PCR, and the TCRdb table lists in-frame clones only, not all of them. The table shows around 180,000 clones, with 80% to 90% occurring only once. The TCR comes from an adult in good health. V usage is TRBV6-1 and J usage is TRBJ1-2; a weak D match, TRBD1 (5 bases). Sequenced here: peripheral blood, sampled on day 0 of MenACWY control vaccination. The CDR3 sequence: CASSESFGGIYGYTF. As DNA, the CDR3 is TGTGCCAGCAGTGAATCGTTTGGGGGAATCTATGGCTACACCTTC.